The next 32 T cell receptor beta chains were all read from a single sample in a study of T cell repertoires in cytomegalovirus infection. TCRdb re-analysed the reads in MiXCR, keeping a single row per CDR3 protein. Among about 210,000 distinct CDR3 sequences, roughly 6.5% were seen once, and the ten largest hold less than 7.5%. Sequenced sample: PBMCs. Source of these receptors: a human donor in good health (CMV status not recorded). Some clones in this sample may be carry-over from other donors' samples.

The rearrangement joins TRBV7-9 to TRBJ2-7; D may be TRBD1 (6 bases). With 5 bases removed from V and 2 bases from J, the gap between germline ends came to 13 bases. The CDR3 has 14 amino acids. In germline, CDR1 is SEHNR, CDR2 FQNEAQ (reference sequence). CDR3 in DNA: TGTGCCAGCAGCCCGAGGACAGACGCCTACGAGCAGTACTTC. It translates to CASSPRTDAYEQYF. The entire variable domain, with the rest obtained from reference TRBV7-9 and TRBJ2-7, is as follows: DTGVSQNPRHKITKRGQNVTFRCDPISEHNRLYWYRQTLGQGPEFLTYFQNEAQLEKSRLLSDRFSAERPKGSFSTLEIQRTEQGDSAMYLCASSPRTDAYEQYFGPGTRLTVT.

There are many counts of this clonotype. The chain carries TRBV7-2 and TRBJ1-1, with a weak D call TRBD1 (5 bases). The CDR3 is 13 amino acids. V lost 4 bases and J 4 bases, leaving 10 bases between the germline ends. CDR1 and CDR2 (germline): SGHTA, FQGNSA. CDR3 sequence (DNA): TGTGCCAGCAGCTCCGGGGGGTCCACTGAAGCTTTCTTT. Amino acid sequence: CASSSGGSTEAFF.

This clonotype was detected many times. The V and J genes are TRBV28 and TRBJ2-4; D ambiguous. Germline V lookup: CDR1 MDHEN, CDR2 SYDVKM. This CDR3 has 17 amino acids. V lost 7 bases to trimming and J lost 1 base, with 20 bases between them. CDR3 sequence reads: CASNELHNSRAKNIQYF. The CDR3, as DNA: TGTGCCAGCAACGAGCTCCACAACTCGAGGGCCAAAAACATTCAGTACTTC.

In this sample, this clonotype turned up many times. This chain uses TRBV18 with TRBJ2-7, with unresolved D. From germline, CDR1 is KGHSH and CDR2 LQKENI. The CDR3 spans 16 residues. V shed 0 bases and J shed 0 bases, with 12 bases lying between them. CDR3 in amino acids: CASSPPRTANSYEQYF. The CDR3, as DNA: TGTGCCAGCTCACCACCGAGAACCGCCAACTCCTACGAGCAGTACTTC. The full variable domain, its missing parts supplied by reference TRBV18 and TRBJ2-7, is NAGVMQNPRHLVRRRGQEARLRCSPMKGHSHVYWYRQLPEEGLKFMVYLQKENIIDESGMPKERFSAEFPKEGPSILRIQQVVRGDSAAYFCASSPPRTANSYEQYFGPGTRLTVT.

This sequence joins TRBV14 and TRBJ2-1, with TRBD2 matching 15 bases. Germline V CDR1 and CDR2: SGHDN, FVKESK. The CDR3 spans 18 residues. The ends lost 4 bases at V and 4 bases at J; junction bases unmatched: 8. As DNA, the CDR3 is TGTGCCAGCAGCCCCCCGGGACTAGCGGGGGGCCGTTACAATGAGCAGTTCTTC. Protein product: CASSPPGLAGGRYNEQFF.

This clonotype was picked up a small number of times. The chain carries TRBV20-1 and TRBJ2-6; tentatively, D is TRBD1 (7 bases). V was clipped by 3 bases and J by 3 bases, with 12 bases between them. Germline V gene lookup returns CDR1 DFQATT and CDR2 SNEGSKA (reference sequence). The CDR3 has 15 amino acids. The CDR3 is CSASGGGYGANVLTF. CDR3 sequence (DNA): TGCAGTGCTAGTGGAGGGGGCTATGGGGCCAACGTCCTGACTTTC.

The sample holds many counts of this clonotype. The rearrangement links TRBV19 to TRBJ1-2; weak D call: TRBD1 (6 bases). With 6 bases removed from V and 4 bases from J, the gap between germline ends came to 15 bases. Germline CDR1 LNHDA, CDR2 SQIVND (reference sequence). This CDR3 region has 14 residues. CDR3 coding DNA: TGTGCCAGTAGCGTACTACAGGGTCTCTATGGCTACACCTTC. As protein: CASSVLQGLYGYTF.

There are a few counts of this clonotype. The chain couples TRBV30 to TRBJ1-1, with D uncertain. V lost 4 bases to trimming and J lost 2 bases, with 14 bases between them. Looked up from germline, CDR1 is GTSNPN and CDR2 is SVGIG (reference sequence). This CDR3 contains 14 residues. The CDR3 DNA reads TGTGCCTGGACTTTGGGTCCGTCAAACACTGAAGCTTTCTTT. This encodes CAWTLGPSNTEAFF.

This chain uses TRBV20-1 with TRBJ1-1; 10 bases match TRBD1. The ends lost 4 bases at V and 4 bases at J; junction bases unmatched: 6. This CDR3 contains 14 residues. CDR1 DFQATT and CDR2 SNEGSKA come from the germline V gene (reference sequence). CDR3 sequence reads: CSATDRGRGTEAFF. The CDR3 nucleotides read TGCAGTGCTACAGACAGGGGGCGCGGCACTGAAGCTTTCTTT.

This clonotype was observed a handful of times. The V gene is TRBV5-1, the J gene TRBJ2-2; D may be TRBD2 (6 bases). The CDR3 totals 14 residues. CDR1 SGHRS and CDR2 YFSETQ come from the germline V gene. V shed 7 bases and J shed 0 bases, with 10 bases lying between them. CDR3 protein: CASGSGTNTGELFF. DNA for the CDR3: TGCGCCAGCGGTAGCGGAACGAACACCGGGGAGCTGTTTTTT.

At least ten counts were recorded for this clonotype. The genes are TRBV14 and TRBJ1-2; TRBD1 matches 7 bases. The CDR3 contains 15 residues. Per the germline V gene, CDR1 is SGHDN and CDR2 is FVKESK. V lost 4 bases and J lost 4; bases outside the gene matches: 9. The CDR3 sequence: CASSRDRAAFYGYTF. The CDR3 DNA reads TGTGCCAGCAGCCGCGACAGGGCCGCCTTCTATGGCTACACCTTC.

This clonotype has at least ten counts. J is TRBJ2-1 and V is TRBV7-9; 10 nucleotides line up with TRBD2. The CDR3 has 16 residues. With V trimmed by 0 bases and J by 10 bases, 9 bases remained unmatched. Germline V gene sequence: CDR1 SEHNR, CDR2 FQNEAQ (reference sequence). CDR3 residues: CASSLAPAGGRFEQFF. The CDR3 DNA reads as TGTGCCAGCAGCTTAGCTCCAGCGGGGGGGCGATTCGAGCAGTTCTTC.

This clonotype was recorded many times. The chain uses TRBV25-1 and TRBJ1-2, with TRBD1 matching 9 bases. The CDR3 is 14 residues long. The V segment lost 6 bases and the J segment 4 bases; nucleotides outside the gene matches: 6. CDR1 MGHDK and CDR2 SYGVNS come from the germline V gene. The CDR3 loop is CASRDGTGTYGYTF. DNA for the CDR3: TGTGCCAGCAGGGACGGGACAGGGACCTATGGCTACACCTTC.

V and J are TRBV7-6 and TRBJ2-7; D ambiguous. Deletions cut 5 bases from V and 0 bases from J, with 11 bases between. This CDR3 is 14 amino acids long. Germline CDR1 and CDR2: SGHVS and FNYEAQ. The CDR3 is CASSPRAASYEQYV. The CDR3, as DNA: TGTGCCAGCAGCCCTCGAGCAGCCTCCTACGAGCAGTACGTC.

This clonotype was counted at least ten times. The chain couples TRBV7-2 to TRBJ2-1; 14 bases line up with TRBD2. The CDR3 consists of 16 residues. J was trimmed by 4 bases and V by 1 base; bases with no gene match: 0. From germline, CDR1 is SGHTA and CDR2 FQGNSA. The CDR3 sequence is CASSLGTSGGYNEQFF. The CDR3 DNA reads TGTGCCAGCAGCTTAGGGACTAGCGGGGGGTACAATGAGCAGTTCTTC. Variable domain in full (rest from reference TRBV7-2 and TRBJ2-1): GAGVSQSPSNKVTEKGKDVELRCDPISGHTALYWYRQSLGQGLEFLIYFQGNSAPDKSGLPSDRFSAERTGGSVSTLTIQRTQQEDSAVYLCASSLGTSGGYNEQFFGPGTRLTVL.

This clonotype showed up many times. The V and J genes are TRBV7-8 and TRBJ2-2; D gene ambiguous. The CDR3 totals 12 residues. V dropped 3 bases and J dropped 6 bases, with 5 bases sitting between them. Looked up from germline, CDR1 is SGHVS and CDR2 is FQNEAQ. CDR3 sequence (DNA): TGTGCCAGCAGCTTCTATCCCGGGGAGCTGTTTTTT. It codes for CASSFYPGELFF.

The sample holds one count of this clonotype. A much larger clone differs by one base, so this may be a read error. The gene calls are TRBV20-1 and TRBJ2-1; D is possibly TRBD1 or TRBD2 (5 bases each). The CDR3 extends over 15 amino acids. The V end was cut by 0 bases, the J end by 4 bases, with 13 bases between. Germline CDR1 reads DFQATT; CDR2 reads SNEGSKA (reference sequence). The CDR3 nucleotides are TGCAGTGCTAGAGATTATTGGGACGGGTACAATGAGCAGTTCTTC. The encoded protein is CSARDYWDGYNEQFF.

The CDR3 DNA follows: TGTGCCAGCAGCCAAAAGTCATTAGGCGGGGGGCCAACAGATACGCAGTATTTT. Translation gives CASSQKSLGGGPTDTQYF. The genes are TRBV14 and TRBJ2-3; 8 nucleotides agree with TRBD2. From germline, CDR1 is SGHDN and CDR2 FVKESK. This CDR3 contains 18 residues. The junction had 13 bases not matched to a gene; V was cut back by 2 bases and J by 3 bases.

This clonotype was counted many times. This rearrangement joins TRBV20-1 to TRBJ1-3; D call uncertain. CDR1 is DFQATT and CDR2 is SNEGSKA in the germline V gene (reference sequence). CDR3 length equals 11 residues. Deletions cut 5 bases from V and 6 bases from J, with 8 bases between. Written as DNA, the CDR3 is TGCAGTGCTGGAGTTCAAAACACCATATATTTT. This gives the protein CSAGVQNTIYF.

By share, this clonotype ranks as medium-sized (0.01 to 0.1%). The chain joins TRBV7-2 to TRBJ2-1; 12 bases align to TRBD2. The CDR3 has 15 residues. From germline, CDR1 is SGHTA and CDR2 FQGNSA. J gave up 9 bases and V 5 bases, and 8 bases lay outside the gene matches. The CDR3 region is CASSGLAGGPGEQFF. In DNA form, the CDR3 reads TGTGCCAGCAGCGGTCTAGCGGGGGGGCCGGGTGAGCAGTTCTTC.

This clonotype appeared many times. This chain connects TRBV19 to TRBJ2-1, with 9 bases matching TRBD1. The CDR3 sequence is 19 residues long. V gave up 4 bases and J gave up 0 bases; unmatched junction bases: 13. CDR1 is LNHDA and CDR2 is SQIVND in the germline V gene (reference sequence). For the CDR3, the DNA is TGTGCCAGTAGTAGCTTCACAGGGGGCGGACCAAGCTCCTACAATGAGCAGTTCTTC. It encodes CASSSFTGGGPSSYNEQFF. The whole variable domain, remainder taken from reference TRBV19 and TRBJ2-1, is DGGITQSPKYLFRKEGQNVTLSCEQNLNHDAMYWYRQDPGQGLRLIYYSQIVNDFQKGDIAEGYSVSREKKESFPLTVTSAQKNPTAFYLCASSSFTGGGPSSYNEQFFGPGTRLTVL.

This clonotype showed up many times. The rearrangement uses TRBV6-6 and TRBJ2-3; D is ambiguous. With 3 bases removed from V and 1 base from J, the gap between germline ends came to 5 bases. The CDR3 is 13 amino acids. Germline loops: CDR1 MNHNY, CDR2 SVGAGI (reference sequence). The CDR3 DNA follows: TGTGCCAGCAGTTATAGGGGCACAGATACGCAGTATTTT. It translates to CASSYRGTDTQYF.

There are many counts of this clonotype. CDR3 in amino acids: CSVFQGANEQFF. The CDR3 DNA sequence: TGCAGCGTCTTCCAGGGGGCCAATGAGCAGTTCTTC. The chain carries TRBV29-1 and TRBJ2-1, with TRBD1 matching 8 bases. The length of the CDR3 is 12 residues. The V gene end was trimmed by 6 bases and the J gene end by 6 bases; junction bases not matched to a gene: 4. Looked up from germline, CDR1 is SQVTM and CDR2 is ANQGSEA.

The chain carries TRBV7-9 and TRBJ2-7; D may match TRBD1 or TRBD2 (5 bases each). There are 11 residues in the CDR3. V lost 5 bases to trimming and J lost 8 bases, with 10 bases between them. Germline V gene lookup returns CDR1 SEHNR and CDR2 FQNEAQ (reference sequence). CDR3 bases: TGTGCCAGCAGCCCCAGGGACCAGCAGTACTTC. It specifies CASSPRDQQYF.

This clonotype occurred a few times. V and J are TRBV6-2 or TRBV6-3 and TRBJ2-2; 8 bases are shared with TRBD1. The CDR3 covers 16 residues. Germline CDR1 is MNHEY and CDR2 is SVGEGT. V shed 0 bases and J 4 bases; nucleotides not matched to a gene: 4. The DNA of the CDR3 is TGTGCCAGCAGTTACTCCGGACAGGGAGGCACCGGGGAGCTGTTTTTT. Its translation: CASSYSGQGGTGELFF.

This clonotype was recorded many times. V is TRBV7-9 and J is TRBJ1-1; D call uncertain. The V and J ends lost 3 bases and 2 bases respectively, with 19 bases between them. Looked up from germline, CDR1 is SEHNR and CDR2 is FQNEAQ (reference sequence). The CDR3 runs to 17 residues. DNA for the CDR3: TGTGCCAGCAGCTTCTCCCTTAGCTACGACGCTAACACTGAAGCTTTCTTT. It codes for CASSFSLSYDANTEAFF.

This clonotype occurred many times. The gene calls are TRBV30 and TRBJ2-3; 10 bases fit TRBD2. Per germline, CDR1 GTSNPN and CDR2 SVGIG (reference sequence). The CDR3 sequence is 17 residues long. V trimming: 0 bases; J trimming: 4 bases; junction bases outside the gene matches: 10. The chain's CDR3 is CAWSVVMLAGDPDTQYF. The CDR3, as DNA: TGTGCCTGGAGTGTAGTTATGCTAGCGGGGGATCCAGATACGCAGTATTTT.

This clonotype came up many times. This chain joins TRBV6-2 or TRBV6-3 and TRBJ1-5; D is undetermined. The V and J ends lost 5 bases and 0 bases respectively, with 11 bases between them. CDR1 is MNHEY, CDR2 SVGEGT, per germline. This CDR3 has 15 residues. CDR3 coding DNA: TGTGCCAGCAGTGAGGGAACCACTAGCAATCAGCCCCAGCATTTT. It specifies CASSEGTTSNQPQHF.

This clonotype was observed at least ten times. The rearrangement uses TRBV29-1 and TRBJ1-4, with 8 bases lining up with TRBD1. Germline V lookup: CDR1 SQVTM, CDR2 ANQGSEA. The CDR3 consists of 14 residues. With 6 bases clipped from V and 7 bases from J, the junction kept 10 bases outside the gene matches. Here the CDR3 DNA reads TGCAGCGTGTCCGGACAGGGAAGTTTTGAAAAACTGTTTTTT. This codes for CSVSGQGSFEKLFF.

This clonotype was counted ten times or more. The gene calls are TRBV20-1 and TRBJ1-5; possibly TRBD1 for D (5 bases). V gave up 3 bases and J gave up 0 bases, with 9 bases separating them. The germline CDR1 and CDR2 sequences are DFQATT and SNEGSKA (reference sequence). CDR3 length: 14 residues. The CDR3 region is CSASSGTSNQPQHF. The CDR3 DNA reads TGCAGTGCTAGTTCGGGGACTAGCAATCAGCCCCAGCATTTT.

This sequence joins TRBV7-2 and TRBJ2-6; no clear D. This CDR3 region has 16 residues. Trimming cost V 3 bases and J 0 bases, with 9 bases left between them. In germline, CDR1 is SGHTA, CDR2 FQGNSA. CDR3 bases: TGTGCCAGCAGCTTTGGGTCAAGCTCTGGGGCCAACGTCCTGACTTTC. Protein: CASSFGSSSGANVLTF.

This clonotype was counted ten times or more. The CDR3 DNA reads as TGTGCCAGCAGCCCGACAGGGGATGGCTATGGCTACACCTTC. Translation gives CASSPTGDGYGYTF. The chain couples TRBV7-2 to TRBJ1-2, with TRBD1 matching over 8 bases. Trimming cost V 5 bases and J 4 bases; bases outside gene matches: 6. The CDR3 is made up of 14 amino acids. CDR1 is SGHTA and CDR2 is FQGNSA in the germline V gene. The whole variable domain, remainder taken from reference TRBV7-2 and TRBJ1-2, is GAGVSQSPSNKVTEKGKDVELRCDPISGHTALYWYRQSLGQGLEFLIYFQGNSAPDKSGLPSDRFSAERTGGSVSTLTIQRTQQEDSAVYLCASSPTGDGYGYTFGSGTRLTVV.